These T cell receptor beta chains were read from a single sample in a study of control samples from healthy donors and cancer patients. Using immunoSEQ multiplex PCR, the repertoire was profiled, and TCRdb retains in-frame clones only, with some absent. The data show about 130,000 clones, with roughly 94% seen just once and 14% held by the top ten. The sample consisted of PBMCs. The source of these receptors is a man in his sixties with colorectal cancer. The CDR3 runs from the conserved cysteine through the conserved F or W. D genes are given only for firm matches. Where a row states a size, it is once, few, many or the class of an expanded clone; other rows omit it.

TRBV4-3	.	TRBJ2-2	.	TGCGCCAGCAGCCAAGAATCATGGTCCGGGGAGCTGTTTTTT	CASSQESWSGELFF
TRBV27	.	TRBJ2-7	TRBD2	TGTGCCAGCCGACAGCGGGGGACCTACGAGCAGTACTTC	CASRQRGTYEQYF
TRBV19	.	TRBJ2-7	TRBD2	TGCGCCAGTACTCTCAGCGGGGGGCGTCCCTACGAGCAGTACTTC	CASTLSGGRPYEQYF
TRBV7-9	.	TRBJ1-4	.	TGTGCCAGCAGCTTAGGGCTGGGTGAAAAACTGTTTTTT	CASSLGLGEKLFF
TRBV7-9	.	TRBJ1-1	.	TGTGCCAGCAGCCGCGAGGACAGAGAAGCTTTCTTT	CASSREDREAFF
TRBV28	.	TRBJ1-1	.	TGTGCCAGCAGTTTCGGCAGGGGGAACACTGAAGCTTTCTTT	CASSFGRGNTEAFF
TRBV5-1	.	TRBJ2-3	.	TGCGCCAGCAGCTTGGAGGGGATAGATACGCAGTATTTT	CASSLEGIDTQYF
TRBV7-2	.	TRBJ1-1	.	TGTGCCAGCAGCTCGGGACACCTGAACACTGAAGCTTTCTTT	CASSSGHLNTEAFF
TRBV10-3	.	TRBJ1-2	.	TGTGCTATCAGTGAGGGGGGGTCGTACTATGGCTACACCTTC	CAISEGGSYYGYTF
TRBV5-4	.	TRBJ2-3	.	TGTGCCAGCAGCTGGGGCCCCGGGGAGACAGATACGCAGTATTTT	CASSWGPGETDTQYF
TRBV4-2	.	TRBJ2-7	.	TGTGCCAGCAGCCAAGACGACGGGACCTACGAGCAGTACTTC	CASSQDDGTYEQYF
TRBV11-2	.	TRBJ2-2	.	TGTGCCAGCAGACTCACCCCTAGAATGCGTAACACCGGGGAGCTGTTTTTT	CASRLTPRMRNTGELFF
TRBV20-1	.	TRBJ1-2	.	TGCAGTGCGAGACCTCCGTCTGGCTACACCTTC	CSARPPSGYTF
TRBV2	.	TRBJ2-3	TRBD2	TGTGCCAGCGCCGTTAGCGGGGGTTTCACAGATACGCAGTATTTT	CASAVSGGFTDTQYF
TRBV5-1	.	TRBJ1-2	.	TGCGCCAGCAGCTTGCGGGGGGACATCTATGGCTACACCTTC	CASSLRGDIYGYTF
TRBV29-1	.	TRBJ2-3	TRBD2	TGCAGCTTCCGGGGGGGGGCAGATACGCAGTATTTT	CSFRGGADTQYF
TRBV21-1	.	TRBJ1-5	.	TGTGCCAGCCGGGACAGGGATTCTTATAGCAATCAGCCCCAGCATTTT	CASRDRDSYSNQPQHF
TRBV5-4	.	TRBJ1-4	TRBD1	TGTGCCAGCAGCGGGACAGGCGGGGATGAAAAACTGTTTTTT	CASSGTGGDEKLFF
TRBV9	.	TRBJ2-2	TRBD2	TGTGCCAGCAGCGTCGGCGGGGGGCGGCCGCCCGGGGAGCTGTTTTTT	CASSVGGGRPPGELFF
TRBV4-1	.	TRBJ2-3	TRBD1	TGCGCCAGCAGCCCCCACCCGGGACAGGGGCGAGATACGCAGTATTTT	CASSPHPGQGRDTQYF
TRBV30	.	TRBJ1-1	.	TGTGCCTGGAGTTGGCAGGGGAACACTGAAGCTTTCTTT	CAWSWQGNTEAFF
TRBV7-9	.	TRBJ1-5	TRBD1	TGTGCCAGCAGCCACTCTGACAGGGTAGGCAATCAGCCCCAGCATTTT	CASSHSDRVGNQPQHF
TRBV30	.	TRBJ1-1	.	TGTGCCTTAAAAGGGGGGAACACTGAAGCTTTCTTT	CALKGGNTEAFF
TRBV2	.	TRBJ1-1	.	TGTGCCAGCGCCCAGGAGTTCGGCACTGAAGCTTTCTTT	CASAQEFGTEAFF
TRBV9	.	TRBJ1-3	.	TGTGCCAGCAGCCCTCGGACGGACTCTGGAAACACCATATATTTT	CASSPRTDSGNTIYF
TRBV9	.	TRBJ1-2	TRBD1	TGTGCCAGCAGCGCGACAGGGAATAACTATGGCTACACCTTC	CASSATGNNYGYTF
TRBV5-1	.	TRBJ1-6	TRBD1	TGCGCCAGCAGCAGCTCGGGACAGGTACCTTTACCCCTCCACTTT	CASSSSGQVPLPLHF
TRBV7-9	once	TRBJ1-3	.	TGTGCCAGCAGCCCTCGGACGCCAAACCCCTCTGGAAACACCATATATTTT	CASSPRTPNPSGNTIYF
TRBV9	.	TRBJ2-2	.	TGTGCCAGCAGCAAGGACAATGCCGGGGAGCTGTTTTTT	CASSKDNAGELFF
TRBV6-6	.	TRBJ1-2	TRBD1	TGTGCCAGCAGTGACGGACAGGGTATGGGCTATGGCTACACCTTC	CASSDGQGMGYGYTF
TRBV29-1	.	TRBJ2-7	.	TGCAGCGTTGGTGGAGGGCGGGGTCCCCTCTACGAGCAGTACTTC	CSVGGGRGPLYEQYF
TRBV11-2	.	TRBJ2-4	.	TGTGCCAGCAGCCCCACAGGGCCCAAAAACATTCAGTACTTC	CASSPTGPKNIQYF
TRBV7-2	.	TRBJ1-2	.	TGTGCCAGCAGCCCTAGGTCTGCCTCGAGAGGGGCTAACTATGGCTACACCTTC	CASSPRSASRGANYGYTF
TRBV18	.	TRBJ1-4	TRBD1	TGTGCCAGCTCCCCCAGACCAGGGGGGGATGAAAAACTGTTTTTT	CASSPRPGGDEKLFF
TRBV12-3/TRBV12-4	.	TRBJ1-2	TRBD1	TGTGCCAGCAGTCCGACAGGGAGGTACGGCTACACCTTC	CASSPTGRYGYTF
TRBV15	.	TRBJ2-2	.	TGTGCCACCAGCAGAGATATCACCGGGGAGCTGTTTTTT	CATSRDITGELFF
TRBV5-1	.	TRBJ2-5	TRBD2	TGCGCCAGCAGGGGGGGACTAGAAGAGACCCAGTACTTC	CASRGGLEETQYF
TRBV6-5	once	TRBJ1-1	TRBD1	TGTGCCAGCAGTCACGGACAGGGGGCTGGGGAAGCTTTCTTT	CASSHGQGAGEAFF
TRBV6-4	.	TRBJ1-2	TRBD1	TGTGCCAGCAGTCGGACAGGGAACTATGGCTACACCTTC	CASSRTGNYGYTF
TRBV29-1	.	TRBJ1-1	TRBD1	TGCAGCGTACAAAACACCCTAATCAGGGACAGGGCCAGCACTGAAGCTTTCTTT	CSVQNTLIRDRASTEAFF
TRBV19	.	TRBJ2-6	TRBD1	TGTGCCAGTGAGGACAGGGCTGGGGCCAACGTCCTGACTTTC	CASEDRAGANVLTF
TRBV7-8	.	TRBJ2-7	TRBD2	TGTGCCAGCAGCCCGCCGGGAGGGGTAGCCGAGCAGTACTTC	CASSPPGGVAEQYF
TRBV21-1	.	TRBJ1-5	.	TGTGCCAGCAGCAAAAGATGTCAGGGTAGCCTTTATAGCAATCAGCCCCAGCATTTT	CASSKRCQGSLYSNQPQHF
TRBV27	once	TRBJ2-2	.	TGTGCCAGCAGTTTCCTGAACACCGGGGAGCTGTTTTTT	CASSFLNTGELFF
TRBV3-1/TRBV3-2	.	TRBJ1-1	.	TGTGCCAGCAGCCAAGAAGGCAGGGTCTCTATGGGAGCTTTCTTT	CASSQEGRVSMGAFF
TRBV14	once	TRBJ1-2	.	TGTGCCAGCAGCCAAGCGCAGGGAGACTACTTTGGCTACACCTTC	CASSQAQGDYFGYTF
TRBV18	.	TRBJ1-5	.	TGTGCCAGCTCACCTCAGGGCATCCGCAATCAGCCCCAGCATTTT	CASSPQGIRNQPQHF
TRBV28	.	TRBJ1-3	.	TGTGCCAGCTCCCCGGGGTTATACACCGGAAACACCATATATTTT	CASSPGLYTGNTIYF
TRBV28	.	TRBJ1-4	TRBD1	TGTGCCAGCAGTCCCCCGGGACAGCTTAATGAAAAACTGTTTTTT	CASSPPGQLNEKLFF
TRBV6-2/TRBV6-3	.	TRBJ2-7	TRBD1	TGTGCCAGCAGCACCTCCGGGACAGGTGGACGAACCGTCTACGAGCAGTACTTC	CASSTSGTGGRTVYEQYF
TRBV11-3	.	TRBJ2-1	.	TGTGCCAGCAAGGGGGGCGAGTACAATGAGCAGTTCTTC	CASKGGEYNEQFF
TRBV30	.	TRBJ2-5	.	TGTGCCTGGAGTGTACAGGCTCACCAAGAGACCCAGTACTTC	CAWSVQAHQETQYF
TRBV19	.	TRBJ1-6	.	TGTGCCAGTAGTATGGGACAAAATAATTCACCCCTCCACTTT	CASSMGQNNSPLHF
TRBV24-1	.	TRBJ1-3	.	TGTGCCACCATGGGTGATGTGGTCCCCTACTCTGGAAACACCATATATTTT	CATMGDVVPYSGNTIYF
TRBV18	.	TRBJ1-1	.	TGTGCCAGCTCACCACGGAGTGACCTCGGGGTGAACACTGAAGCTTTCTTT	CASSPRSDLGVNTEAFF
TRBV20-1	.	TRBJ2-5	.	TGCAGTGCTCTCACGGGGGAGACCCAGTACTTC	CSALTGETQYF
TRBV10-2	.	TRBJ1-4	.	TGCGCCAGCAGTGAGGAGGCAGGGAATGAAAAACTGTTTTTT	CASSEEAGNEKLFF